This T cell receptor beta chain derives from a study of siplizumab effects on memory and regulatory T cells. Study observations and caveats: Proliferating siplizumab-culture Treg suppressive function went unconfirmed.

As to this clone: Its antigen remains unknown.

Assays examined 90,000 to 100,000 TCR templates per sample. Method: immunoSEQ multiplex PCR; TCRdb's copy keeps in-frame clones and lacks some. The repertoire consists of about 110,000 clones, with approximately 92% occurring once and the leading ten covering 1.3%. The sample taken for sequencing was CD4+ T cells sorted from blood. This TCR was recovered from a human donor in good health.

DNA of the CDR3: TGTGCCAGCTCACCACCGCGACAGGGGGCCGGGGACACCATATATTTT. Encoded protein: CASSPPRQGAGDTIYF. The chain is built from TRBV18 and TRBJ1-3; 10 nucleotides align to TRBD1. CDR3 size: 16 residues. Germline trimming cut 0 bases from V and 8 bases from J; bases unmatched to any gene: 7. Looked up from germline, CDR1 is KGHSH and CDR2 is LQKENI.